Sequencing of this TCR beta chain was carried out in a study of identical twins. The study's findings and limits: Alpha sequences out of frame and shared by twins had excess low generation probability. The conclusions drew on cross-sectional statistical analysis instead of tracking the same donors.

Trimming removed 1 base at V and 4 bases at J, with 17 bases between. Germline V gene data show CDR1 as SGHRS and CDR2 as YFSETQ. The CDR3 is 17 amino acids. This clonotype was observed at least ten times. Its matching antigen is unknown. A universal primer site was added by template switching, and unique molecular identifiers were carried by the cDNA. Using its own MiXCR run on the 5' RACE reads, TCRdb lists one record per CDR3 protein. The sample has fewer than 450,000 distinct CDR3 sequences; approximately 10% are singletons. This TCR was sampled from a woman aged 50 to 60 in good health. Material: naive T cells sorted from blood. This chain connects TRBV5-1 to TRBJ2-2; D is perhaps TRBD1 (5 bases). This chain's CDR3 is CASSLRPDQGVTGELFF. CDR3 sequence (DNA): TGCGCCAGCAGCTTGCGGCCGGACCAGGGCGTCACCGGGGAGCTGTTTTTT.